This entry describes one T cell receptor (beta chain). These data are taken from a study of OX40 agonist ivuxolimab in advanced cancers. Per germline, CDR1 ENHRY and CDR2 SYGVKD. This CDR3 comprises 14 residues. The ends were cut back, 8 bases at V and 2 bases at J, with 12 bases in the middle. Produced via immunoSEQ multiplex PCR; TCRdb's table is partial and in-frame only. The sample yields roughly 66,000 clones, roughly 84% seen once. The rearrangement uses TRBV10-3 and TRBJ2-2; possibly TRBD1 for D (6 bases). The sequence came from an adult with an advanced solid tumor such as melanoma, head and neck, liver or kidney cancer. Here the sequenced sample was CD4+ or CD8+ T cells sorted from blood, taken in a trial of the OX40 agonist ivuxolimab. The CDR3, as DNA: TGTGCCATCCCAGGGACACCCAACACCGGGGAGCTGTTTTTT. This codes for CAIPGTPNTGELFF.